The sequence of this T cell receptor beta chain was determined in a study of spatial heterogeneity in lung cancer. On the study more broadly: Sequence detection consistently recorded a greater number of beta-chain than alpha-chain sequences. TCR and UMI combinations that were unique each appeared, on average, more than ten times in raw reads.

Unmatched junction bases numbered 5, after V lost 2 bases and J lost 9 bases. This CDR3 is 15 amino acids long. This clonotype came up many times. This beta chain slipped into a library made for alpha chains as a stray read, so its size is not meaningful. Indicated time point: sample taken at primary tumor resection. Whole RNA from tumor, nontumor lung or frozen PBMC was sequenced unsorted. The donor group consisted of under 95 patients who had untreated, early-stage non-small cell lung cancer. TCR cDNA molecules were tagged individually, and each one carried a unique molecular identifier. TCRdb re-analysed the 5' RACE reads in MiXCR, keeping a single row per CDR3 protein. The table lists some 7,000 distinct CDR3 sequences, 6.5% to 8.5% of them singletons, with more than 60% in the top ten.

Sequenced material: PBMCs, taken at surgery. This clonotype originated in a male donor with early-stage non-small cell lung cancer. V and J are TRBV12-3 or TRBV12-4 and TRBJ1-6; TRBD1 aligns across 9 bases. For the CDR3, the DNA is TGTGCCAGCAGTTTAAACGACAGGGGGTTTTCACCCCTCCACTTT. It codes for CASSLNDRGFSPLHF.